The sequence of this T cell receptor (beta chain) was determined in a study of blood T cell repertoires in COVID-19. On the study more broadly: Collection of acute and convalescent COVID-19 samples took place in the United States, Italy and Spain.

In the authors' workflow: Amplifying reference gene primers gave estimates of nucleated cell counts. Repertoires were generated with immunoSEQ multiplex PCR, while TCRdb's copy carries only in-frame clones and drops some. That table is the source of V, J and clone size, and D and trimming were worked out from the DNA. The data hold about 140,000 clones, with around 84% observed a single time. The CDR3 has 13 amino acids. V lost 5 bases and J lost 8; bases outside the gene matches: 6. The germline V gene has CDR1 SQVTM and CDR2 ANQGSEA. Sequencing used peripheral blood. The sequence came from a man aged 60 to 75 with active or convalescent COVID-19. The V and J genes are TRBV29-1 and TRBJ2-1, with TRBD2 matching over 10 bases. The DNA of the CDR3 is TGCAGCGTTCGAGCGGGAGGGCCAGATGAGCAGTTCTTC. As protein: CSVRAGGPDEQFF.